One sample yielded the 2 T cell receptor beta chains listed below, sequenced in a study of blood T cells in healthy people across ages. The authors ran a second PCR of about 6 to 11 cycles using a sample-barcoded 5' primer and a J-beta primer mix. TCRdb passed the 5' RACE reads through MiXCR, listing each CDR3 protein once. The repertoire includes approximately 1,700,000 distinct CDR3 sequences, about two fifths of them detected once, and roughly 23% sits in the top ten. The sequenced sample consisted of blood. The origin of the receptors is a human donor in good health.

The rearrangement joins TRBV29-1 to TRBJ1-2, with 9 bases fitting TRBD1. Germline V lookup: CDR1 SQVTM, CDR2 ANQGSEA. CDR3 length: 14 residues. Germline trimming cut 5 bases from V and 5 bases from J; bases unmatched to any gene: 9. This CDR3 is CSVRGTGTLYGYTF. The CDR3 coding sequence is TGCAGCGTTCGCGGGACAGGGACCCTGTATGGCTACACCTTC.

This clonotype was detected only a few times. The rearrangement uses TRBV5-1 and TRBJ2-7; D possibly corresponds to TRBD1 (6 bases). Between the trimmed V and J ends, which lost 7 bases and 0 bases, there was a span of 17 bases. CDR3 length equals 15 residues. The V gene's germline CDR1 is SGHRS and CDR2 YFSETQ. The CDR3 spells CASRLDSRNSYEQYF. The CDR3 DNA reads TGCGCCAGCCGCCTGGACAGCCGCAACTCCTACGAGCAGTACTTC.